The rows below give T cell receptor beta chains drawn from one sample of a study of regulatory T cells in long-lasting Graves disease. TCRdb re-called the multiplex PCR reads through MiXCR, storing one row per CDR3 protein. The repertoire includes 580,000 or so distinct CDR3 sequences, about 15% of them detected once, and about 12% sits in the top ten. This sample was also put to use in a study of T cells in Graves' hyperthyroidism and ophthalmopathy.

Sequencing used peripheral blood mononuclear cells (PBMCs), obtained at new diagnosis, from a patient treated with antithyroid drugs. The receptors derive from a man aged 18 to 30 with Graves disease. Both conserved end residues are trimmed from each CDR3. D genes are given only for firm matches.

d_call: .; cdr3_length: 10; j_call: TRBJ2-3; v_call: TRBV18; cdr3_aa: ASSPPPDTQY
d_call: .; cdr3_length: 12; j_call: TRBJ2-3; v_call: TRBV5-1; cdr3_aa: ASSLARLEDTQY
d_call: .; cdr3_length: 10; j_call: TRBJ2-7; v_call: TRBV14; cdr3_aa: ASSHIYYEQY
d_call: .; cdr3_length: 12; j_call: TRBJ2-2; v_call: TRBV9; cdr3_aa: ASSVVGGTGELF
d_call: .; cdr3_length: 12; j_call: TRBJ2-7; v_call: TRBV27; cdr3_aa: ASSLSGEWYEQY
d_call: .; cdr3_length: 11; j_call: TRBJ2-1; v_call: TRBV29-1; cdr3_aa: SVEGRGRDEQF
d_call: .; cdr3_length: 13; j_call: TRBJ2-1; v_call: TRBV5-5; cdr3_aa: ASSPTASSYNEQF
d_call: .; cdr3_length: 14; j_call: TRBJ1-4; v_call: TRBV19; cdr3_aa: ASSTTGTTPNEKLF
d_call: TRBD2; cdr3_length: 13; j_call: TRBJ2-7; v_call: TRBV5-1; cdr3_aa: ASSLAGGGVNEQY
d_call: .; cdr3_length: 8; j_call: TRBJ2-3; v_call: TRBV28; cdr3_aa: ATLSDTQY
d_call: .; cdr3_length: 12; j_call: TRBJ2-7; v_call: TRBV4-1; cdr3_aa: ASSQQPRGRRQY
d_call: TRBD1; cdr3_length: 15; j_call: TRBJ1-2; v_call: TRBV4-1; cdr3_aa: ASSQDPVTGVNYGYT
d_call: .; cdr3_length: 15; j_call: TRBJ2-1; v_call: TRBV7-2; cdr3_aa: ASSLRGKGGLGNEQF
d_call: TRBD2; cdr3_length: 14; j_call: TRBJ2-2; v_call: TRBV11-2; cdr3_aa: ASSLGLAGATGELF
d_call: .; cdr3_length: 12; j_call: TRBJ2-5; v_call: TRBV28; cdr3_aa: ASNRSGTSRTQY
d_call: .; cdr3_length: 10; j_call: TRBJ1-1; v_call: TRBV7-8; cdr3_aa: ASSQRPDEAF
d_call: .; cdr3_length: 13; j_call: TRBJ2-7; v_call: TRBV9; cdr3_aa: ASSVGLAGAGEQY
d_call: .; cdr3_length: 13; j_call: TRBJ2-2; v_call: TRBV7-9; cdr3_aa: ASSLRQGGTGELS
d_call: .; cdr3_length: 11; j_call: TRBJ1-2; v_call: TRBV7-9; cdr3_aa: ASSLQGTYGYT
d_call: TRBD2; cdr3_length: 14; j_call: TRBJ2-3; v_call: TRBV30; cdr3_aa: AWSPGLAESTDTQY
d_call: .; cdr3_length: 14; j_call: TRBJ1-3; v_call: TRBV5-6; cdr3_aa: ASSLAWDLSGNTIY